This T cell receptor (beta chain) was found in a study of T cells expressing NK-cell markers. Points from the study as a whole: The dominant NKG2C+ clonotypes represented roughly 1.0-7.5% of CD8+ T cells in six donors.

The CDR3 spans 15 residues. CDR1 is LNHNV and CDR2 is YYDKDF in the germline V gene (reference sequence). Following a re-call of the 5' RACE reads, TCRdb has one entry per CDR3 protein and lacks DNA. This sample's table reports a few hundred thousand distinct CDR3 sequences. Concerning this clonotype: Its antigen is not identified.

This chain connects TRBV15 to TRBJ2-5; absent DNA, TCRdb's TRBD1 call cannot be checked. This clonotype originated in a woman aged 45-65 years in good health. Sequenced: blood T cells: a sorted CD56 or NKG2C T cell subset, CD4+ or CD8+ T cells, or bulk PBMC T cells (not recorded which). This chain's CDR3 is CATSRDPTGRETQYF.